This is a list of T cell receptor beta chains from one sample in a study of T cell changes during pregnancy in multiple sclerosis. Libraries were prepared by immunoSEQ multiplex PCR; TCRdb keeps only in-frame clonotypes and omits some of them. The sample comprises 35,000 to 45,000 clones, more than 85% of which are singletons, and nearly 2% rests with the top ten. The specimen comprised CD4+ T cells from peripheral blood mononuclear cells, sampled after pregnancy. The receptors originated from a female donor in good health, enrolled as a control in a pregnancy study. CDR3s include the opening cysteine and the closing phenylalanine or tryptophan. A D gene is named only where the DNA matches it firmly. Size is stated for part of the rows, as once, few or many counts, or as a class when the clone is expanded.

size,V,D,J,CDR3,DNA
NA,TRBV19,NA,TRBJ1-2,CASTTTAGTYGYTF,TGTGCCAGTACCACGACAGCGGGGACCTATGGCTACACCTTC
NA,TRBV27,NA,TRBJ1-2,CASSFGGAYTF,TGTGCCAGCAGTTTTGGCGGGGCCTACACCTTC
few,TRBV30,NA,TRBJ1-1,CAWSVNGPTEAFF,TGTGCCTGGAGTGTAAACGGTCCCACTGAAGCTTTCTTT
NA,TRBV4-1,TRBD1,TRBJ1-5,CASSHNRGPGQPQHF,TGCGCCAGCAGCCATAATAGGGGGCCAGGGCAGCCCCAGCATTTT
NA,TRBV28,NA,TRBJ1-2,CASSTAREGYTF,TGTGCCAGCAGTACAGCCCGGGAGGGCTACACCTTC
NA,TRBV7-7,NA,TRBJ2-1,CASSLALGGHNEQFF,TGTGCTAGCAGCTTAGCGCTGGGGGGGCACAATGAGCAGTTCTTC
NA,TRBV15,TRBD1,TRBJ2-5,CATNPQGALETQYF,TGTGCCACCAATCCACAGGGGGCGTTGGAGACCCAGTACTTC
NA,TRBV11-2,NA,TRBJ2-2,CASSLQTGPNTGELFF,TGTGCCAGCAGCTTACAGACAGGACCCAACACCGGGGAGCTGTTTTTT
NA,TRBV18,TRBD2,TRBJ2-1,CASSPRLASNYNEQFF,TGTGCCAGCTCACCCAGACTAGCGAGCAACTACAATGAGCAGTTCTTC
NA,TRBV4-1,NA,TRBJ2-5,CASSQGGETQYF,TGCGCCAGCAGCCAGGGGGGAGAGACCCAGTACTTC
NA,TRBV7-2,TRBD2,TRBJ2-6,CASSRGGPGANVLTF,TGTGCCAGCAGCCGCGGGGGGCCTGGGGCCAACGTCCTGACTTTC
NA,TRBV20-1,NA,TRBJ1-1,CSGENTEAFF,TGCAGTGGCGAGAACACTGAAGCTTTCTTT
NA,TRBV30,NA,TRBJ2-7,CAWSPRGGRSEQYF,TGTGCCTGGAGTCCCCGCGGGGGCAGGAGCGAGCAGTACTTC
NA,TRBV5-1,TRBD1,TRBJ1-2,CASSGDRARYGYTF,TGCGCCAGCAGCGGGGACAGGGCCCGCTATGGCTACACCTTC
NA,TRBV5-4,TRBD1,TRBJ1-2,CASTQPGTGKSYGYTF,TGTGCCAGCACCCAACCCGGGACAGGGAAGTCCTATGGCTACACCTTC
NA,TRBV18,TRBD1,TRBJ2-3,CASSRQGDTQYF,TGTGCCAGCTCACGACAGGGGGATACGCAGTATTTT
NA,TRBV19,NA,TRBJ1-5,CASSIKPGGNQPQHF,TGTGCCAGTAGTATCAAACCGGGAGGGAATCAGCCCCAGCATTTT
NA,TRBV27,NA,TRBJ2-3,CASSPARALADTQYF,TGTGCCAGCAGTCCGGCGCGGGCACTCGCAGATACGCAGTATTTT
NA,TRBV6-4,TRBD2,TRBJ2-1,CASSGLAGTPYNEQFF,TGTGCCAGCAGTGGTCTAGCGGGTACCCCCTACAATGAGCAGTTCTTC
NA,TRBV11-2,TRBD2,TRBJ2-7,CASSPGLAGLTYEQYF,TGTGCCAGCAGCCCAGGACTAGCGGGTCTTACCTACGAGCAGTACTTC